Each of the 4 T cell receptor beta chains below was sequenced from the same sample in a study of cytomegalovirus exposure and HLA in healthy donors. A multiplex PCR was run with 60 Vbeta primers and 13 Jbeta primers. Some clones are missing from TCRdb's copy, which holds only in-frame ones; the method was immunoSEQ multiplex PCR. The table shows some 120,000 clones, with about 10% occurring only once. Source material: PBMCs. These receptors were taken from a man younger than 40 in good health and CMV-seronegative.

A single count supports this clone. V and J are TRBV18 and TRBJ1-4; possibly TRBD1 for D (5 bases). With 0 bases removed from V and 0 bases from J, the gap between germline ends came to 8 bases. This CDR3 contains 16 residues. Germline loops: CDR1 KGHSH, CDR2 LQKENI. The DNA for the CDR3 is TGTGCCAGCTCACCACCTTCCAGGGCAACTAATGAAAAACTGTTTTTT. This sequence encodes CASSPPSRATNEKLFF.

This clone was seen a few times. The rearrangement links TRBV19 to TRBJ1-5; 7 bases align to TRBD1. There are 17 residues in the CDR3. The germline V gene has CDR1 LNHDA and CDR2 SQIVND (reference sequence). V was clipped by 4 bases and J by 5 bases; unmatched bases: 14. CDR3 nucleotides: TGTGCCAGTAGTAAAATTCGTGGGACAGCCATTTATCAGCCCCAGCATTTT. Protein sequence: CASSKIRGTAIYQPQHF.

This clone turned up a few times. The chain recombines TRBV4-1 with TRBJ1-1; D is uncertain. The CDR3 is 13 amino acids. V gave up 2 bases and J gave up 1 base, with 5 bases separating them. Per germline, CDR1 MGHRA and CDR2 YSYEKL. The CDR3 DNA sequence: TGCGCCAGCAGCCAATACAAGAACACTGAAGCTTTCTTT. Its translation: CASSQYKNTEAFF.

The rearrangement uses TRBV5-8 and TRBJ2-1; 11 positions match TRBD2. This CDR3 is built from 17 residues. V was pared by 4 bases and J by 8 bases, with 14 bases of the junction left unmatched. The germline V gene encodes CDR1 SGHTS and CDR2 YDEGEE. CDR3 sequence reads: CASSLMATSGSPHEQFF. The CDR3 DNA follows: TGTGCCAGCAGCCTAATGGCTACTAGCGGGAGTCCCCATGAGCAGTTCTTC.